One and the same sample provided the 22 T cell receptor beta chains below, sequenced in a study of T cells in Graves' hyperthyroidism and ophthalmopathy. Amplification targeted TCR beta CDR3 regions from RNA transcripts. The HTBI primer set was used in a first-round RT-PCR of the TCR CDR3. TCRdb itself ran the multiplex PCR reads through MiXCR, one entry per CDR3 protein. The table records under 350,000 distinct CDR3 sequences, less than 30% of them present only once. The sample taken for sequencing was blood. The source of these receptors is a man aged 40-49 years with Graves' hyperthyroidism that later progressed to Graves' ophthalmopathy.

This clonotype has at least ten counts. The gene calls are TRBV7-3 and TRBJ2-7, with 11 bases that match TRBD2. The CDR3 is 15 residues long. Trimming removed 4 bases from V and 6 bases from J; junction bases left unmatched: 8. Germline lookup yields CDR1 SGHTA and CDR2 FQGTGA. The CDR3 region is CASSSKLAGVSEQYF. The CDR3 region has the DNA TGTGCCAGCAGCTCTAAACTAGCGGGAGTGAGCGAGCAGTACTTC.

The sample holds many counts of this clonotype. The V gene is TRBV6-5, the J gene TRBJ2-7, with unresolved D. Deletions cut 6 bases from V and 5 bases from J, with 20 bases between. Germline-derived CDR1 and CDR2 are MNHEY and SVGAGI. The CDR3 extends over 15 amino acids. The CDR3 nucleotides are TGTGCCAGCAGCCTGAAACCTAAAGGGATCCACGAGCAGTACTTC. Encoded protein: CASSLKPKGIHEQYF.

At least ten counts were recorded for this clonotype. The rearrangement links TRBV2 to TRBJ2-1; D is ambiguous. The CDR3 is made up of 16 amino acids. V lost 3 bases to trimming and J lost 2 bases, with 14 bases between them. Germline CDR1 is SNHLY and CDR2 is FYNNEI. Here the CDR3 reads CASSEGVRTTYNEQFF. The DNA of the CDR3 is TGTGCCAGCAGTGAGGGCGTGCGGACGACCTACAATGAGCAGTTCTTC.

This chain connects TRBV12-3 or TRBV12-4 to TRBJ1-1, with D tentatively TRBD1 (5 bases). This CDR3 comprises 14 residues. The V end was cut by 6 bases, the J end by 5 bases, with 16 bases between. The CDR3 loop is CASSASRVGTEAFF. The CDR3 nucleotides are TGTGCCAGCAGCGCGTCCAGGGTGGGGACTGAAGCTTTCTTT.

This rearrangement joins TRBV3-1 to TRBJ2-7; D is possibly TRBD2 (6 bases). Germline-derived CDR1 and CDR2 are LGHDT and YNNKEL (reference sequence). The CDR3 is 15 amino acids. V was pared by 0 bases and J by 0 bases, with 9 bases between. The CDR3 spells CASSQDWEASYEQYF. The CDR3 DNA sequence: TGTGCCAGCAGCCAAGATTGGGAGGCCTCCTACGAGCAGTACTTC.

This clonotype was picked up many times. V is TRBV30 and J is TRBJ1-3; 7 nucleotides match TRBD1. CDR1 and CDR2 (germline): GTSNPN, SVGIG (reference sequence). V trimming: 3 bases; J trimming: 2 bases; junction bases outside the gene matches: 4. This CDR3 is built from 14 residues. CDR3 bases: TGTGCCTGGAGCCGGGACAGAGCTGGAAACACCATATATTTT. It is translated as CAWSRDRAGNTIYF.

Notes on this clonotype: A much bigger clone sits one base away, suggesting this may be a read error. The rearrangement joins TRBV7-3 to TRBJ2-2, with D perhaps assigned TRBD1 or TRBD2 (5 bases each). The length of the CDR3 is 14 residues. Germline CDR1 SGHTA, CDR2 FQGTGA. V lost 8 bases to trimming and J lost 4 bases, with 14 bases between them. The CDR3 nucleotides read TGTGCCAGCTGGGGGAACGGCAGCACCGGGGAGCTGTTTTTT. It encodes CASWGNGSTGELFF.

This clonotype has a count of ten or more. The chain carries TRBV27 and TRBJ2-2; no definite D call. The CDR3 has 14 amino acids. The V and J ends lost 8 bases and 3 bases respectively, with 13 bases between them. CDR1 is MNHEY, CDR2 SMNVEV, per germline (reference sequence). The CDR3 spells CASGVLSYTGELFF. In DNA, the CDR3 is TGTGCCAGCGGAGTACTATCCTACACCGGGGAGCTGTTTTTT.

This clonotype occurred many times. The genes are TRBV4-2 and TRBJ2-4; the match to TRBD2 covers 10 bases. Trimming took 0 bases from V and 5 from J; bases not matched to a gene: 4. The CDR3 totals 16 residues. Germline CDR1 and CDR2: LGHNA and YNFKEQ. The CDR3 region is CASSQDPLAGENIQYF. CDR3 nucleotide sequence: TGTGCCAGCAGCCAAGATCCGCTAGCGGGAGAAAACATTCAGTACTTC.

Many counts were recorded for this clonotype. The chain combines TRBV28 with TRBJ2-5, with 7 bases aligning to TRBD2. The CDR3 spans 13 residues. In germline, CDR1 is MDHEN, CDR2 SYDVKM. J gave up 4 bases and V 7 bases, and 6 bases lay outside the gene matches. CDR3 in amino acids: CASTPGGRETQYF. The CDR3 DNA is TGTGCCAGCACCCCGGGGGGTAGAGAGACCCAGTACTTC.

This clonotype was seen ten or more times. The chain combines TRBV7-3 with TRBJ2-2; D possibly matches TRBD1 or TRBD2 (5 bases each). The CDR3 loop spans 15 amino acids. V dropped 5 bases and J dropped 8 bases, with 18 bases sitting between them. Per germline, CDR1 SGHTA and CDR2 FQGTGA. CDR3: CASSQGPSVAGELFF. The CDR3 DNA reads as TGTGCCAGCAGCCAGGGACCGTCTGTCGCTGGGGAGCTGTTTTTT.

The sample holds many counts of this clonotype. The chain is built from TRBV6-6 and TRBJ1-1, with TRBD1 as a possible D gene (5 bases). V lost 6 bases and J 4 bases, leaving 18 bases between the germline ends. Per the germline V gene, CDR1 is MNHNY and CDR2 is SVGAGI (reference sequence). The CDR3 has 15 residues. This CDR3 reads CASRNTGGHSTEAFF. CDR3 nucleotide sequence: TGTGCCAGCAGAAACACCGGGGGTCACTCCACTGAAGCTTTCTTT.

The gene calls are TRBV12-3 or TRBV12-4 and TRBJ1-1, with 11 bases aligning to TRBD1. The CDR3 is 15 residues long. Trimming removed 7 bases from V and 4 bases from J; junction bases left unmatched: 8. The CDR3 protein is CASTTSGTGGTEAFF. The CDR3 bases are TGTGCCAGCACCACCTCCGGGACAGGGGGCACTGAAGCTTTCTTT.

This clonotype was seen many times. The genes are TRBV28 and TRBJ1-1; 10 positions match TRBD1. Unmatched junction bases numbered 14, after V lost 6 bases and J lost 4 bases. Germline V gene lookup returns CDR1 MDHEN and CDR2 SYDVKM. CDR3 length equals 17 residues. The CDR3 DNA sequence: TGTGCCAGCAGGGATCGACAGGGGGCGTTTTCGGGCACTGAAGCTTTCTTT. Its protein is CASRDRQGAFSGTEAFF. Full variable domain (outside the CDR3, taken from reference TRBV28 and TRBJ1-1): DVKVTQSSRYLVKRTGEKVFLECVQDMDHENMFWYRQDPGLGLRLIYFSYDVKMKEKGDIPEGYSVSREKKERFSLILESASTNQTSMYLCASRDRQGAFSGTEAFFGQGTRLTVV.

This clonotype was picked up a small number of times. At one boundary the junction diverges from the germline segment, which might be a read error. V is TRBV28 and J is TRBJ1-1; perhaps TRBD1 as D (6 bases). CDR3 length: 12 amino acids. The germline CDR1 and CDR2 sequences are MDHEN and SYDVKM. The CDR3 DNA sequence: TGTGCCAGCAGTTTAAGGGGGAGGGATAGGACCTTT. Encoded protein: CASSLRGRDRTF.

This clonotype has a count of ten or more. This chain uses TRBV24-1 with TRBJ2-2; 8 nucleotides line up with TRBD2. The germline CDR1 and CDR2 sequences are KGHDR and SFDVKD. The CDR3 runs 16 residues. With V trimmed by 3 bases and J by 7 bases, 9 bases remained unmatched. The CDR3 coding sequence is TGTGCCACCAGTGATACCGGGACTAGTGGTCTCGGGGAGCTGTTTTTT. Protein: CATSDTGTSGLGELFF.

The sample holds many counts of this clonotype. CDR3 nucleotide sequence: TGTGCCAGCACGGACTACTCCTATAATTCACCCCTCCACTTT. This translates into CASTDYSYNSPLHF. The chain employs TRBV12-3 or TRBV12-4 and TRBJ1-6; D is unresolved. Trimming took off 7 bases at V and 0 bases at J, with 7 bases between the two ends. The CDR3 totals 14 residues.

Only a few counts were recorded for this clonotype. CDR3 region: CASSLLAGGPGEQYF. DNA for the CDR3: TGTGCCAGCAGCCTACTAGCGGGAGGGCCGGGAGAGCAGTACTTC. The V call is TRBV3-1, the J call TRBJ2-7, with 13 bases identical to TRBD2. The germline V gene encodes CDR1 LGHDT and CDR2 YNNKEL (reference sequence). The CDR3 covers 15 residues. The J segment lost 7 bases and the V segment lost 4 bases, leaving 7 bases of the junction unmatched.

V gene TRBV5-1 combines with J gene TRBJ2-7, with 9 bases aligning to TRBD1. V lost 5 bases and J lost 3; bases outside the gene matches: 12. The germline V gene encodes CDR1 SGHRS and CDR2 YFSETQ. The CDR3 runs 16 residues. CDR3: CASSSSSGTGNYEQYF. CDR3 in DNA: TGCGCCAGCAGTTCAAGCTCCGGGACAGGGAACTACGAGCAGTACTTC.

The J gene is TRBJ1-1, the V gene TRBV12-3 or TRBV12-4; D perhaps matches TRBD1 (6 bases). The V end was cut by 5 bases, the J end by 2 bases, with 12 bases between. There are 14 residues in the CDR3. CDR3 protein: CASSRGTINTEAFF. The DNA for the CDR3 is TGTGCCAGCAGTCGCGGGACAATAAACACTGAAGCTTTCTTT.

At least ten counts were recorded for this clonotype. The CDR3 DNA reads TGTGCCAGCAGCTTAGATATCGAACGTAGAATACAAGAGACCCAGTACTTC. This translates into CASSLDIERRIQETQYF. The chain has TRBV11-2 and TRBJ2-5; D gene unclear. Trimming left V 0 bases short and J 2 bases short, with 16 bases between. Germline V gene data show CDR1 as SGHAT and CDR2 as FQNNGV. There are 17 residues in the CDR3.

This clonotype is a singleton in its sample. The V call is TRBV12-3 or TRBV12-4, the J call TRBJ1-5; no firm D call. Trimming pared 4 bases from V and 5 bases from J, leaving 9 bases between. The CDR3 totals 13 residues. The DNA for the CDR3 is TGTGCCAGCAGTTCTGGGGTGGATCAGCCCCAGCATTTT. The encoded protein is CASSSGVDQPQHF.